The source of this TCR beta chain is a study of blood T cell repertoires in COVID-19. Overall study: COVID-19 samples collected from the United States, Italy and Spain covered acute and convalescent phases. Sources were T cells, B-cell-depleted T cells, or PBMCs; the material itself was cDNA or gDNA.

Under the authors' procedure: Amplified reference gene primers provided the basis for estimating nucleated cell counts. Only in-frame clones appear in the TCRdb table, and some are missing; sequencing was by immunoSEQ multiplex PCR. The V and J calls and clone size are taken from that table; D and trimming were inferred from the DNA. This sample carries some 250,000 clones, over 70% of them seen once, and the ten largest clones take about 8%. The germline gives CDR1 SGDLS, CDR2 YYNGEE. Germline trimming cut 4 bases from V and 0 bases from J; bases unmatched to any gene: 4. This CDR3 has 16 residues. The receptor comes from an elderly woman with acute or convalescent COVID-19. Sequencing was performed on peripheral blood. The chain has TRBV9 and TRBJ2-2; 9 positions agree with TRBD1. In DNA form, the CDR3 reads TGTGCCAGCAGCTCCCGGACAGGGGCGAACACCGGGGAGCTGTTTTTT. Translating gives CASSSRTGANTGELFF.